Listed below are T cell receptor beta chains from one sample, sequenced in a study of T cells in Graves' hyperthyroidism and ophthalmopathy. TCRdb recomputed calls from the multiplex PCR reads with MiXCR, one row per CDR3 protein. The repertoire holds about 52,000 distinct CDR3 sequences, with approximately 52% as singletons. Sequenced input: blood. These TCRs come from a woman between 50 and 59 years old with Graves' ophthalmopathy. CDR3s include the opening cysteine and the closing phenylalanine or tryptophan. The D gene is left open where the match is weak. A clone size is listed for some rows: how often the clone was seen (once, few, many), or a class if it is expanded.

d_gene	v_gene	abundance	j_gene	CDR3aa	CDR3nt
NA	TRBV6-5	many	TRBJ1-1	CASDPGGGQHTEAFF	TGTGCCAGCGACCCCGGGGGGGGTCAGCACACTGAAGCTTTCTTT
NA	TRBV7-9	many	TRBJ1-5	CASSLGGFGNQPQHF	TGTGCCAGCAGCTTAGGGGGATTCGGCAATCAGCCCCAGCATTTT
NA	TRBV7-2	NA	TRBJ2-5	CASSPELDGGETQYF	TGTGCCAGCAGTCCGGAACTCGATGGCGGCGAGACCCAGTACTTC
NA	TRBV6-1	many	TRBJ2-7	CASSEYTLGYEQYF	TGTGCCAGCAGTGAGTATACTCTCGGGTACGAGCAGTACTTC
TRBD2	TRBV20-1	NA	TRBJ2-1	CSENSGGKNEQFF	TGCAGTGAGAATAGCGGGGGGAAAAATGAGCAGTTCTTC
TRBD2	TRBV10-3	NA	TRBJ2-1	CAISGLAGVYNEQFF	TGTGCCATCAGTGGACTAGCGGGAGTCTACAATGAGCAGTTCTTC
TRBD2	TRBV25-1	few	TRBJ2-3	CASSELGTSGDSDTQYF	TGTGCCAGCAGTGAATTAGGGACTAGCGGGGACTCAGATACGCAGTATTTT
NA	TRBV2	NA	TRBJ2-1	CASLEEQFF	TGTGCCAGCTTGGAAGAGCAGTTCTTC
NA	TRBV2	many	TRBJ1-4	CASSPQATNEKLFF	TGTGCCAGCAGTCCGCAAGCAACTAATGAAAAACTGTTTTTT
NA	TRBV6-2/TRBV6-3	many	TRBJ2-1	CATHLRSDNEQFF	TGTGCCACCCATCTGAGGTCCGACAATGAGCAGTTCTTC
NA	TRBV9	once	TRBJ1-1	CACSETDRRNTEAFF	TGCGCCTGCAGCGAAACCGACAGGCGGAACACTGAAGCTTTCTTT
NA	TRBV5-4	NA	TRBJ1-1	CASSLWTNRNTEACF	TGTGCCAGCAGCTTATGGACGAACAGGAACACTGAAGCTTGCTTT
TRBD2	TRBV7-9	NA	TRBJ2-2	CAGSSPSGGNTGELFF	TGTGCCGGCAGCTCACCTAGCGGGGGGAATACCGGGGAGCTGTTTTTT
TRBD1	TRBV7-9	many	TRBJ2-7	CASSHRDSYEQYF	TGTGCCAGCAGCCACCGGGACAGCTACGAGCAGTACTTC
TRBD2	TRBV6-1	many	TRBJ2-3	CASILRGLAEVTDTQYF	TGTGCCAGCATCTTGCGAGGACTAGCGGAGGTCACAGATACGCAGTATTTT
NA	TRBV4-3	many	TRBJ1-6	CASRRTTSLDSPLHF	TGCGCCAGCCGGAGGACGACAAGCCTAGATTCACCCCTCCACTTT
TRBD2	TRBV7-3	few	TRBJ2-3	CASSLAGGRDEQYF	TGTGCCAGCAGCCTAGCGGGGGGGCGGGATGAGCAGTATTTT
NA	TRBV2	many	TRBJ1-2	CASSGLLWDGYTF	TGTGCCAGCAGTGGGCTCCTTTGGGATGGCTACACCTTC
TRBD2	TRBV29-1	NA	TRBJ2-2	CSVEGLAGNGELFF	TGCAGCGTGGAGGGGCTAGCGGGCAACGGGGAGCTGTTTTTT
NA	TRBV2	NA	TRBJ1-1	CASSELGDTEAFF	TGTGCCAGCAGTGAATTGGGGGACACTGAAGCTTTCTTT
NA	TRBV7-2	NA	TRBJ2-7	CASSPGTDFSYGQYF	TGTGCCAGCAGCCCAGGGACTGACTTCTCCTACGGGCAGTACTTC
NA	TRBV5-6	NA	TRBJ2-7	CASSLAGHSYEQYF	TGTGCCAGCAGCTTGGCAGGACACTCCTACGAGCAGTACTTC
NA	TRBV15	NA	TRBJ2-2	CATSRDGVNTGELFF	TGTGCCACCAGCAGAGATGGGGTGAACACCGGGGAGCTGTTTTTT
TRBD1	TRBV19	few	TRBJ1-5	CASSITRQGSQPQHF	TGTGCCAGTAGTATTACGAGACAGGGCAGTCAGCCCCAGCATTTT
NA	TRBV24-1	once	TRBJ2-5	CATPAAGQLETQYF	TGTGCCACCCCCGCAGCGGGACAGTTAGAGACCCAGTACTTC
NA	TRBV7-9	many	TRBJ1-5	CASSLATAPGQPQHF	TGTGCCAGCAGCTTAGCAACAGCCCCGGGGCAGCCCCAGCATTTT
NA	TRBV20-1	many	TRBJ1-1	CSARVLWDTEAFF	TGCAGTGCTAGAGTCCTGTGGGACACTGAAGCTTTCTTT
NA	TRBV20-1	once	TRBJ2-3	CSARALGLQAVSTDTQYF	TGCAGTGCTAGAGCCCTGGGCCTCCAGGCTGTGAGCACAGATACGCAGTATTTT
TRBD1	TRBV20-1	few	TRBJ2-7	CSATTGTGSYEQYF	TGCAGTGCTACCACAGGGACAGGGTCCTACGAGCAGTACTTC
TRBD1	TRBV4-1	many	TRBJ2-1	CASSPGQAFGEQFF	TGCGCCAGCAGCCCGGGACAGGCCTTTGGTGAGCAGTTCTTC
TRBD2	TRBV7-8	many	TRBJ2-1	CASSSSGGGNEQFF	TGTGCCAGCAGTTCTAGCGGGGGGGGGAATGAGCAGTTCTTC
NA	TRBV12-3/TRBV12-4	many	TRBJ1-1	CASSLTAYRAAFF	TGTGCCAGCAGCCTTACAGCTTACAGGGCGGCTTTCTTT
TRBD1	TRBV5-1	NA	TRBJ2-3	CASSLVGQSTDTQYF	TGCGCCAGCAGCTTGGTGGGACAGAGCACAGATACGCAGTATTTT
TRBD2	TRBV7-9	NA	TRBJ2-1	CASSLAGGGNEQFF	TGTGCCAGCAGCTTAGCGGGGGGGGGCAATGAGCAGTTCTTC
NA	TRBV6-1	many	TRBJ2-2	CASSEQGYTGELFF	TGTGCCAGCAGTGAACAGGGATACACCGGGGAGCTGTTTTTT